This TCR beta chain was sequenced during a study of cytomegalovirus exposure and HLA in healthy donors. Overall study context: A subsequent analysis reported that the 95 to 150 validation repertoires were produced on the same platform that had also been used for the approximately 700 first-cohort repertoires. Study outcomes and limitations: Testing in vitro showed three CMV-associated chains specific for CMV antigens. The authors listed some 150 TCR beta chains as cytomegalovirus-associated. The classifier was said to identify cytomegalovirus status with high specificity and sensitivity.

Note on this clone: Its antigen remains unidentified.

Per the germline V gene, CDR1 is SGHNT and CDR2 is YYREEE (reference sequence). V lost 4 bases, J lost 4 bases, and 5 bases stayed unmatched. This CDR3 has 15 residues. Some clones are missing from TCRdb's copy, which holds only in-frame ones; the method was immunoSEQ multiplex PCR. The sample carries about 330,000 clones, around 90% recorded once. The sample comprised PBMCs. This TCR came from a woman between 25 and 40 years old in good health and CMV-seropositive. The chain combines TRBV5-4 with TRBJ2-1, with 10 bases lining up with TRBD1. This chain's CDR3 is CASSPDRGSYNEQFF. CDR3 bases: TGTGCCAGCAGCCCGGACAGGGGGAGTTACAATGAGCAGTTCTTC.